Listed below are T cell receptor beta chains from one sample, sequenced in a study of blood T cell repertoires in COVID-19. Produced via immunoSEQ multiplex PCR; TCRdb's table is partial and in-frame only. The sample has about 220,000 clones, about 83% seen once. The sample was PBMCs or T cells enriched from blood (not recorded which). All receptors come from a woman aged 40 to 49 who had been exposed to COVID-19. CDR3s include the opening cysteine and the closing phenylalanine or tryptophan. The D gene is left open where the match is weak. Not every row has a clone size; where given, it reads once, few, many or a size class.

clone size	D gene	V gene	J gene	CDR3 protein	CDR3 DNA
-	TRBD2	TRBV5-1	TRBJ2-5	CASSRSSGGEETQYF	TGCGCCAGCAGCCGGAGTAGCGGGGGGGAAGAGACCCAGTACTTC
-	-	TRBV19	TRBJ2-6	CASSYGTLDSSGANVLTF	TGTGCCAGTAGTTACGGGACACTTGATAGCTCTGGGGCCAACGTCCTGACTTTC
once	TRBD1	TRBV5-4	TRBJ1-2	CASSPRQGNYGYTF	TGTGCCAGCAGCCCCCGACAGGGGAACTATGGCTACACCTTC
-	-	TRBV6-5	TRBJ2-2	CASSSHTGSTGELFF	TGTGCCAGCAGTTCCCACACAGGGTCCACCGGGGAGCTGTTTTTT
once	TRBD1	TRBV28	TRBJ1-6	CASRMLTGSRNSPLHF	TGTGCCAGCCGTATGCTGACAGGGTCTCGGAATTCACCCCTCCACTTT
-	-	TRBV4-1	TRBJ2-7	CASSPPRATYEQYF	TGCGCCAGCAGCCCACCCAGGGCTACCTACGAGCAGTACTTC
-	-	TRBV5-1	TRBJ2-7	CASSFGVSYEQYF	TGCGCCAGCAGCTTCGGGGTGTCCTACGAGCAGTACTTC
-	TRBD1	TRBV5-1	TRBJ1-2	CASSSDRASYGYTF	TGCGCCAGCAGCTCGGACAGGGCCTCCTATGGCTACACCTTC
once	TRBD1	TRBV2	TRBJ1-5	CASRGTGITDQPQHF	TGTGCCAGCAGGGGGACAGGGATAACCGATCAGCCCCAGCATTTT
few	-	TRBV2	TRBJ1-3	CASSAPEVSGNTIYF	TGTGCCAGCAGTGCGCCTGAGGTCTCTGGAAACACCATATATTTT
-	-	TRBV3-1/TRBV3-2	TRBJ2-1	CASSHGGGAGEQFF	TGTGCCAGCAGCCATGGAGGGGGGGCCGGTGAGCAGTTCTTC
-	-	TRBV10-3	TRBJ2-7	CAIRESGGTKYEQYF	TGTGCCATCAGGGAAAGTGGGGGGACCAAGTACGAGCAGTACTTC
once	-	TRBV9	TRBJ2-7	CASSVAQGSSYEQYF	TGTGCCAGCAGCGTAGCCCAGGGCAGCTCCTACGAGCAGTACTTC
-	TRBD2	TRBV18	TRBJ2-1	CASSLIGTNNEQFF	TGTGCCAGCTCCCTCATTGGGACTAACAATGAGCAGTTCTTC
-	-	TRBV9	TRBJ2-3	CASSVGRGTDTQYF	TGTGCCAGCAGCGTAGGCCGGGGCACAGATACGCAGTATTTT
-	TRBD2	TRBV11-2	TRBJ2-1	CASSFSVAGYGNEQFF	TGTGCCAGCAGCTTTTCAGTAGCGGGGTATGGCAATGAGCAGTTCTTC
-	-	TRBV7-2	TRBJ1-1	CASSLVTEFEAFF	TGTGCCAGCAGCTTAGTAACCGAGTTTGAAGCTTTCTTT
once	TRBD1	TRBV7-9	TRBJ2-7	CASSPQTGVDSYEQYF	TGTGCCAGCAGCCCCCAGACAGGGGTCGACTCCTACGAGCAGTACTTC
-	-	TRBV6-5	TRBJ2-1	CASRDFSYNEQFF	TGTGCCAGCCGCGATTTCTCCTACAATGAGCAGTTCTTC
-	TRBD1	TRBV18	TRBJ2-2	CASSPPGQANTGELFF	TGTGCCAGCTCACCGCCGGGACAGGCGAACACCGGGGAGCTGTTTTTT
-	TRBD1	TRBV19	TRBJ2-7	CARDRGRNYEQYF	TGTGCCAGGGACAGGGGGCGCAACTACGAGCAGTACTTC
-	TRBD2	TRBV7-2	TRBJ2-1	CASSSTSGHYNEQFF	TGTGCCAGCAGCTCCACTAGCGGCCACTACAATGAGCAGTTCTTC
-	TRBD2	TRBV10-2	TRBJ2-5	CASSDPAGASGTQYF	TGCGCCAGCAGTGACCCAGCGGGGGCCTCGGGGACCCAGTACTTC
-	TRBD2	TRBV4-1	TRBJ2-5	CASSQEWTSTETQYF	TGCGCCAGCAGCCAAGAGTGGACTAGCACGGAGACCCAGTACTTC
-	-	TRBV9	TRBJ2-5	CASSVEGGQETQYF	TGTGCCAGCAGCGTAGAAGGGGGCCAAGAGACCCAGTACTTC
-	-	TRBV5-5	TRBJ2-1	CASSLGQGIDNEQFF	TGTGCCAGCAGCTTGGGGCAGGGAATCGACAATGAGCAGTTCTTC
-	-	TRBV7-9	TRBJ2-3	CASRNPVWAGPDTQYF	TGTGCCAGCAGGAACCCCGTATGGGCTGGCCCAGATACGCAGTATTTT
-	TRBD1	TRBV11-3	TRBJ2-3	CASSTGQGQTDTQYF	TGTGCCAGCAGCACCGGACAGGGACAAACAGATACGCAGTATTTT
-	-	TRBV21-1	TRBJ2-2	CASTTKLAGGPFANTGELFF	TGTGCCAGCACCACAAAACTAGCGGGGGGCCCCTTCGCGAACACCGGGGAGCTGTTTTTT
-	-	TRBV7-3	TRBJ2-2	CASSLSFTGELFF	TGTGCCAGCAGCTTATCATTTACCGGGGAGCTGTTTTTT
-	-	TRBV9	TRBJ2-1	CASSVDLGSNEQFF	TGTGCCAGCAGCGTAGACTTGGGGAGCAATGAGCAGTTCTTC
many	TRBD1	TRBV14	TRBJ2-1	CASSPGTGYNEQFF	TGTGCCAGCAGCCCAGGGACAGGCTACAATGAGCAGTTCTTC
-	TRBD2	TRBV2	TRBJ2-1	CASSVLAGGHNEQFF	TGTGCCAGCAGTGTTCTAGCGGGGGGCCACAATGAGCAGTTCTTC
-	TRBD1	TRBV19	TRBJ2-7	CASSIGQGVSEQYF	TGTGCCAGTAGTATTGGACAGGGGGTGAGTGAGCAGTACTTC
-	-	TRBV19	TRBJ2-2	CASSHGGRGTGELFF	TGTGCCAGTAGTCACGGAGGCAGGGGCACCGGGGAGCTGTTTTTT
-	-	TRBV5-6	TRBJ2-5	CASSLRDNQETQYF	TGTGCCAGCAGCTTGAGGGACAATCAAGAGACCCAGTACTTC
-	TRBD1	TRBV19	TRBJ2-3	CASSIDQKGQGALDTQYF	TGTGCCAGTAGTATAGATCAGAAGGGACAGGGGGCTCTTGATACGCAGTATTTT
-	TRBD1	TRBV12-3/TRBV12-4	TRBJ1-2	CASAPQGVYGYTF	TGTGCCAGCGCCCCCCAGGGGGTCTATGGCTACACCTTC
-	-	TRBV9	TRBJ1-2	CASSVATGGDGNYGYTF	TGTGCCAGCAGCGTAGCTACCGGGGGAGACGGAAACTATGGCTACACCTTC
-	-	TRBV28	TRBJ2-5	CASSFPGTLQTQYF	TGTGCCAGCAGTTTTCCAGGGACACTTCAGACCCAGTACTTC
once	-	TRBV19	TRBJ2-2	CASSIQGTNTGELFF	TGTGCCAGTAGTATTCAGGGTACGAACACCGGGGAGCTGTTTTTT
-	-	TRBV6-6	TRBJ1-1	CASSTGANTEAFF	TGTGCCAGCTCAACAGGAGCGAACACTGAAGCTTTCTTT
-	-	TRBV29-1	TRBJ2-3	CSSTGGLSTDTQYF	TGCAGCAGCACGGGCGGACTCAGCACAGATACGCAGTATTTT
-	-	TRBV18	TRBJ1-6	CASSPTGGSNSPLHF	TGTGCCAGCTCTCCGACAGGTGGAAGTAATTCACCCCTCCACTTT
-	TRBD2	TRBV4-1	TRBJ2-1	CASSPGLGHNEQFF	TGCGCCAGCAGCCCGGGACTAGGACACAATGAGCAGTTCTTC
-	-	TRBV2	TRBJ2-3	CASSETRSTDTQYF	TGTGCCAGCAGTGAAACTAGGTCCACAGATACGCAGTATTTT
-	-	TRBV5-6	TRBJ2-3	CASSFTGGHLTDTQYF	TGTGCCAGCAGCTTCACGGGGGGCCACCTCACAGATACGCAGTATTTT
many	-	TRBV7-2	TRBJ1-1	CASSLVGSGVNTEAFF	TGTGCCAGCAGCTTAGTAGGATCAGGGGTGAACACTGAAGCTTTCTTT
-	-	TRBV2	TRBJ1-4	CASSPEFPTNEKLFF	TGTGCCAGCAGTCCCGAGTTTCCAACTAATGAAAAACTGTTTTTT
-	-	TRBV9	TRBJ2-3	CASSVFTGGLDTQYF	TGTGCCAGCAGCGTATTTACGGGGGGCCTAGATACGCAGTATTTT
-	-	TRBV27	TRBJ1-4	CASSFDAGRNEKLFF	TGTGCCAGCAGTTTCGACGCGGGGAGGAATGAAAAACTGTTTTTT
few	TRBD2	TRBV4-3	TRBJ2-1	CASSLAGGAYNEQFF	TGCGCCAGCAGTTTGGCCGGGGGGGCCTACAATGAGCAGTTCTTC
-	TRBD1	TRBV19	TRBJ2-7	CASSIGTGDYEQYF	TGTGCCAGTAGTATCGGGACAGGGGACTACGAGCAGTACTTC
-	-	TRBV4-3	TRBJ1-2	CASSQDLGHGYTF	TGCGCCAGCAGCCAAGATTTGGGGCATGGCTACACCTTC
-	-	TRBV4-2	TRBJ1-1	CASSQGYTGTGVNTEAFF	TGTGCCAGCAGCCAAGGGTATACAGGGACCGGCGTTAACACTGAAGCTTTCTTT
-	TRBD2	TRBV2	TRBJ2-3	CASSRQLAGWDTQYF	TGTGCCAGCAGCCGACAACTAGCGGGGTGGGATACGCAGTATTTT
-	TRBD2	TRBV27	TRBJ2-7	CASSLYSGGSSYEQYF	TGTGCCAGCAGTTTATATAGCGGGGGGAGCTCCTACGAGCAGTACTTC
-	TRBD2	TRBV19	TRBJ2-5	CASSMSSGVAKTQYF	TGTGCCAGTAGTATGAGTAGCGGGGTAGCAAAGACCCAGTACTTC
-	TRBD1	TRBV7-2	TRBJ1-5	CASSFDRGFQPQHF	TGTGCCAGCAGCTTTGACAGGGGCTTCCAGCCCCAGCATTTT
-	-	TRBV12-5	TRBJ2-2	CASGLARGAGDTGELFF	TGTGCTAGTGGTTTGGCCAGGGGCGCTGGGGACACCGGGGAGCTGTTTTTT